The clone carrying this T cell receptor (beta chain) was seen only a few times. What it binds is not known. Data came from immunoSEQ multiplex PCR; TCRdb stores just in-frame clones and leaves some out. The data hold 140,000 to 150,000 clones, with around 90% observed a single time. V was clipped by 8 bases and J by 0 bases, with 16 bases between them. Per germline, CDR1 SNHLY and CDR2 FYNNEI. CDR3 size: 15 residues. This sample is drawn from a study of T cell responses to AZD1222 COVID-19 vaccine. General observations from the study: Distributed over spike, vaccine-associated CD4 TCRs predominated at 160-218 and 743-854. The repertoires were collected only after the peak T cell response. Seropositive at baseline were only a handful of AZD1222 recipients.

The V gene is TRBV2, the J gene TRBJ1-1; tentatively, D is TRBD1 (5 bases). The input for sequencing was peripheral blood, taken on day 0 of MenACWY control vaccination. The clonotype comes from an adult in good health. The CDR3 spells CASYWGGGMNTEAFF. CDR3 nucleotide sequence: TGTGCCAGCTACTGGGGCGGAGGGATGAACACTGAAGCTTTCTTT.